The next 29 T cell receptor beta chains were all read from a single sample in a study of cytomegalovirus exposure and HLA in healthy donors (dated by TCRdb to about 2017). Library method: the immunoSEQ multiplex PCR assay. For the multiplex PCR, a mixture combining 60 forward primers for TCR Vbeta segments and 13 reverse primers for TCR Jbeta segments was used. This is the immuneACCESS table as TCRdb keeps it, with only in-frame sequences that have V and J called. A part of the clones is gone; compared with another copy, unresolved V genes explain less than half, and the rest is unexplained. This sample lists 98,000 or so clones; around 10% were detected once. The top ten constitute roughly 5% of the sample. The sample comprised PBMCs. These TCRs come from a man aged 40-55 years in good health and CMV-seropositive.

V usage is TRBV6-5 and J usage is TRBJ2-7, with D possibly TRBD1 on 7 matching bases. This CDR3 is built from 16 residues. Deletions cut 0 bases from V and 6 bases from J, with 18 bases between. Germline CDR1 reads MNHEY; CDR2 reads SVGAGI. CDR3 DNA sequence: TGTGCCAGCAGTTACTCGTTTGGCGGAGGGGGCTCCGAGCAGTACTTC. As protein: CASSYSFGGGGSEQYF.

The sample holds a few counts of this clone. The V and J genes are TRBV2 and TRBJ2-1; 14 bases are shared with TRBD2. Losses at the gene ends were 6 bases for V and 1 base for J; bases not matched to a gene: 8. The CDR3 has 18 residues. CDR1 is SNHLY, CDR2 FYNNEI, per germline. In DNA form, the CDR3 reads TGTGCCAGCAGCCCCGGGACTAGCGGGAGAGGGTCCTACAATGAGCAGTTCTTC. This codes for CASSPGTSGRGSYNEQFF.

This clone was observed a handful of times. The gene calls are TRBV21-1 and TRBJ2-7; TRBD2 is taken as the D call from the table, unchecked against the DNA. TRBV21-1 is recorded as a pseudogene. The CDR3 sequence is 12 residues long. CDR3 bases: TGTGCCAGCAGCAACCAGAGGTACGAGCAGTACTTC. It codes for CASSNQRYEQYF.

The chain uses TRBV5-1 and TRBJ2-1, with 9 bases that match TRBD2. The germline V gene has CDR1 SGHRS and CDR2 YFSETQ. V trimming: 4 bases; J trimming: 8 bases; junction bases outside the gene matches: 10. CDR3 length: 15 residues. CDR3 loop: CASSPTAGGAYEQFF. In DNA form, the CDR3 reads TGCGCCAGCAGCCCGACAGCGGGAGGAGCGTATGAGCAGTTCTTC.

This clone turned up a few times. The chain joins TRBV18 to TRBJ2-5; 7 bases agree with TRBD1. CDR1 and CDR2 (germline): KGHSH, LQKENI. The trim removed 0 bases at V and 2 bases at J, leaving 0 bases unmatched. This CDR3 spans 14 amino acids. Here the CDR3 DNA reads TGTGCCAGCTCACCACCGGGACAGCAAGAGACCCAGTACTTC. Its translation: CASSPPGQQETQYF.

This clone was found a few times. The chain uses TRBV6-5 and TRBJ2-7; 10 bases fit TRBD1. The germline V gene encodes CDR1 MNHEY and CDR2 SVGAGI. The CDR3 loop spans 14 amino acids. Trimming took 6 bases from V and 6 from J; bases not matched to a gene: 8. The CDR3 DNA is TGTGCCAGCAGCTCTGGGACAGGGGTGGGCGAGCAGTACTTC. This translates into CASSSGTGVGEQYF.

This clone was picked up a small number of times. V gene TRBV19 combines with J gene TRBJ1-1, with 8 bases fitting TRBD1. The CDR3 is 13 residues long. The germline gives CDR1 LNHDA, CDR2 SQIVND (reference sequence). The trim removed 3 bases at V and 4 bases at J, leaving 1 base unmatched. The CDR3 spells CASSIQGATEAFF. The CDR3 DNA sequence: TGTGCCAGTAGTATCCAGGGGGCCACTGAAGCTTTCTTT.

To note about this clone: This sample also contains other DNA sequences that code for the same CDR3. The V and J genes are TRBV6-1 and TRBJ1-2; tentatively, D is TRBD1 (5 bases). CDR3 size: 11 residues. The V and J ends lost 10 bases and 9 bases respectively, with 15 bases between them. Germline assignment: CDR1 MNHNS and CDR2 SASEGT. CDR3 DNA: TGTGCCACACCGCGGGACCGCAGCTACACCTTC. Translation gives CATPRDRSYTF.

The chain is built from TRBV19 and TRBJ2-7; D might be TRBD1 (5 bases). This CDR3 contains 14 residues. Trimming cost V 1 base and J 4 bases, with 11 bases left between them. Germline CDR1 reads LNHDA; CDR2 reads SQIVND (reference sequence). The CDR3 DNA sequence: TGTGCCAGTAGTATAGCCGGACACCTGTACGAGCAGTACTTC. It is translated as CASSIAGHLYEQYF. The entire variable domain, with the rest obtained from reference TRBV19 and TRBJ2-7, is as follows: DGGITQSPKYLFRKEGQNVTLSCEQNLNHDAMYWYRQDPGQGLRLIYYSQIVNDFQKGDIAEGYSVSREKKESFPLTVTSAQKNPTAFYLCASSIAGHLYEQYFGPGTRLTVT.

The CDR3 nucleotides read TGTGCCAGCAGCCCGCGACAGCCCCAGCATTTT. Its translation is CASSPRQPQHF. The chain couples TRBV9 to TRBJ1-5; D is uncertain. The V end lost 4 bases, the J end lost 7 bases, and 6 bases lay between the germline ends. CDR3 size: 11 residues. Germline V gene lookup returns CDR1 SGDLS and CDR2 YYNGEE. Complete variable domain (other parts from reference TRBV9 and TRBJ1-5): DSGVTQTPKHLITATGQRVTLRCSPRSGDLSVYWYQQSLDQGLQFLIQYYNGEERAKGNILERFSAQQFPDLHSELNLSSLELGDSALYFCASSPRQPQHFGDGTRLSIL.

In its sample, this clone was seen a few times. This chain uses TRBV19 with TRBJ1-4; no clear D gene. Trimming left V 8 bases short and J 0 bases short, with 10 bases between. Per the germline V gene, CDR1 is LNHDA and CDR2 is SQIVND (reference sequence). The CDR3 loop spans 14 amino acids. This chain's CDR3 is CASRRWATNEKLFF. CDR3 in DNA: TGTGCCAGTCGGAGGTGGGCAACTAATGAAAAACTGTTTTTT.

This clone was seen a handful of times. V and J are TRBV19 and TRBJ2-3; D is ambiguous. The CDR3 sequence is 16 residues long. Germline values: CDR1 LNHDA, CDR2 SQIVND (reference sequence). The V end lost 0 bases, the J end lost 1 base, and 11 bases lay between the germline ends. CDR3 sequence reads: CASSIDPGLGTDTQYF. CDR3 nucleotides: TGTGCCAGTAGTATAGATCCAGGTCTGGGCACAGATACGCAGTATTTT.

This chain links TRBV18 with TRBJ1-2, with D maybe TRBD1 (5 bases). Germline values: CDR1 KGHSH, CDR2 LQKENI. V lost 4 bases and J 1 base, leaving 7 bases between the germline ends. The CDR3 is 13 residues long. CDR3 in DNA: TGTGCCAGCTCACGGGGGGATAACTATGGCTACACCTTC. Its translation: CASSRGDNYGYTF.

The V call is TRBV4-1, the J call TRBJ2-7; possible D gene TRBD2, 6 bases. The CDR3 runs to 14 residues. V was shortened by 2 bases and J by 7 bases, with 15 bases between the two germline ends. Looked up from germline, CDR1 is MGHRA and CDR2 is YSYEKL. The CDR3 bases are TGCGCCAGCAGCCAACCAACGGGACTCCGGGAGCAGTACTTC. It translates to CASSQPTGLREQYF.

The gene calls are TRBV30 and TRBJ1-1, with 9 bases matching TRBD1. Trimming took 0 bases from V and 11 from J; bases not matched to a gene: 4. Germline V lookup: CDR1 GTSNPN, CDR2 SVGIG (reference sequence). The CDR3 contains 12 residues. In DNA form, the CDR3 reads TGTGCCTGGAGTGTAAAACAGGGGGCGGCTTTCTTT. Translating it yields CAWSVKQGAAFF.

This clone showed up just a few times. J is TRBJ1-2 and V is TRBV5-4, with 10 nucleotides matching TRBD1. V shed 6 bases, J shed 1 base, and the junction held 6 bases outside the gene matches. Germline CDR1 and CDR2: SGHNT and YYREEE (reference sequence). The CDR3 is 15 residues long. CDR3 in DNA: TGTGCCAGCACTAGCGGGACAGGGGTTAACTATGGCTACACCTTC. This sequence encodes CASTSGTGVNYGYTF.

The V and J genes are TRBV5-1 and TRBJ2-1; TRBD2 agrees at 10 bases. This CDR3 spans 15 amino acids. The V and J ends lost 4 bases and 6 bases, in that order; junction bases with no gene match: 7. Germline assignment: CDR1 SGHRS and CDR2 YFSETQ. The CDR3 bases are TGCGCCAGCAGCCCCACATGGACTAGCGGCAATGAGCAGTTCTTC. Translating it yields CASSPTWTSGNEQFF.

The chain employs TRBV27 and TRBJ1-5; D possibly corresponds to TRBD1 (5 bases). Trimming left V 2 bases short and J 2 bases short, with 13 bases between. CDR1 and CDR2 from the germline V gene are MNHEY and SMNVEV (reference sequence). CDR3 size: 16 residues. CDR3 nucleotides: TGTGCCAGCAGTTTAATATGGGGAGGGGGCAATCAGCCCCAGCATTTT. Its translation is CASSLIWGGGNQPQHF.

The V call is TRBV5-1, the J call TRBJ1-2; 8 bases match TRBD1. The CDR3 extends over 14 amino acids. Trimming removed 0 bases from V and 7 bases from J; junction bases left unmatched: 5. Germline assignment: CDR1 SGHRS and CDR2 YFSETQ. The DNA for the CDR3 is TGCGCCAGCAGCTTGGACTCAGGACAGGGTGGCTACACCTTC. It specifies CASSLDSGQGGYTF.

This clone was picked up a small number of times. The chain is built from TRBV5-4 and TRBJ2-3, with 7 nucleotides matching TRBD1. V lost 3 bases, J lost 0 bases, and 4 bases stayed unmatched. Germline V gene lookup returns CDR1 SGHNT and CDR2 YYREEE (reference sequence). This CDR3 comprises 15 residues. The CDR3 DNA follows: TGTGCCAGCAGCTCCGGGACAGTGAGCACAGATACGCAGTATTTT. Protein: CASSSGTVSTDTQYF.

The CDR3 nucleotides are TGTGCCAGCAGCCAAGTCGGAGCGGGAGCGAGCTCCTACAATGAGCAGTTCTTC. It codes for CASSQVGAGASSYNEQFF. The rearrangement links TRBV4-2 to TRBJ2-1; 8 positions match TRBD2. Trimming removed 1 base from V and 0 bases from J; junction bases left unmatched: 8. The CDR3 totals 18 residues. Germline lookup yields CDR1 LGHNA and CDR2 YNFKEQ.

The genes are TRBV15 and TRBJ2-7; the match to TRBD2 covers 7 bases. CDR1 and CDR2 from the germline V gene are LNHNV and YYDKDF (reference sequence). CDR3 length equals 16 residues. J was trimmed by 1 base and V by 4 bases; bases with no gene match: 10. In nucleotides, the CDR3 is TGTGCCACCAGCAACCCGACTGGGCGGGGGTCCTACGAGCAGTACTTC. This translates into CATSNPTGRGSYEQYF.

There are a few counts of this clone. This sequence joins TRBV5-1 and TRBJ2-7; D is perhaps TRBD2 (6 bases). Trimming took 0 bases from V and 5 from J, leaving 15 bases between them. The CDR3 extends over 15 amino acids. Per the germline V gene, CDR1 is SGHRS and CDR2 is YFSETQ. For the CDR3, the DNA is TGCGCCAGCAGCTTGGCCGTTCGGGGGTCCAACGAGCAGTACTTC. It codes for CASSLAVRGSNEQYF.

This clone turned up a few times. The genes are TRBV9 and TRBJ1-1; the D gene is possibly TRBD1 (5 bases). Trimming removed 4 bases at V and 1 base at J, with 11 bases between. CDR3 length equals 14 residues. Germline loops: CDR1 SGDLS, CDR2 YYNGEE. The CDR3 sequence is CASSPGQGNTEAFF. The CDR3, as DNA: TGTGCCAGCAGCCCTGGGCAGGGGAACACTGAAGCTTTCTTT.

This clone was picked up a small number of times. CDR3 coding DNA: TGCGCCAGCAGCAACGGACACAGGGATGGCTACACCTTC. This codes for CASSNGHRDGYTF. The genes are TRBV5-1 and TRBJ1-2; a possible D gene is TRBD1 (6 bases). Per the germline V gene, CDR1 is SGHRS and CDR2 is YFSETQ. Trimming shortened V by 4 bases and J by 6 bases, and 13 bases separated the two germline ends. The CDR3 is 13 residues long. Combining the CDR3 with reference TRBV5-1 and TRBJ1-2 gives the whole variable domain KAGVTQTPRYLIKTRGQQVTLSCSPISGHRSVSWYQQTPGQGLQFLFEYFSETQRNKGNFPGRFSGRQFSNSRSEMNVSTLELGDSALYLCASSNGHRDGYTFGSGTRLTVV.

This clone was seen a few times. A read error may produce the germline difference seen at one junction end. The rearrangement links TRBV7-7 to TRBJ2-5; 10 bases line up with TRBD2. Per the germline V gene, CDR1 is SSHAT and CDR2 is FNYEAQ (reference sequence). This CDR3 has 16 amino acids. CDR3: CASSLAGLASGETQYF. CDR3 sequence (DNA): TGTGCTAGCAGCTTAGCGGGACTAGCGAGTGGAGAGACCCAGTACTTC.

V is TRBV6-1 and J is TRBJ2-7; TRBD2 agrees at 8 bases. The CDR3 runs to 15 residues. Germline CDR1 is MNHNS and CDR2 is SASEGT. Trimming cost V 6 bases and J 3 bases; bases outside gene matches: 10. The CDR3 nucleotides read TGTGCCAGCAGATTCACTAGCGGAGTGGGCTACGAGCAGTACTTC. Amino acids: CASRFTSGVGYEQYF.

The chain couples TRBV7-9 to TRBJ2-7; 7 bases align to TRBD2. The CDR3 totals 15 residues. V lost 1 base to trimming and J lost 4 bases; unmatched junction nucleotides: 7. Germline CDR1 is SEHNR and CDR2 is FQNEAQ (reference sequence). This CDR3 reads CASSLEPAGIYEQYF. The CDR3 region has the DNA TGTGCCAGCAGCTTAGAACCAGCGGGGATTTACGAGCAGTACTTC.

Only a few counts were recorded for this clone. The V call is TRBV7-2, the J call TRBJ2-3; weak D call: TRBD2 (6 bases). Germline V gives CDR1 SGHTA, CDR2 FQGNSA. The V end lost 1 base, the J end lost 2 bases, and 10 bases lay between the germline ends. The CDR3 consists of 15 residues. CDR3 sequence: CASSLVTGDTDTQYF. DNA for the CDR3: TGTGCCAGCAGCTTAGTGACGGGAGACACAGATACGCAGTATTTT.